This T cell receptor beta chain originates from a study of blood T cell repertoires in COVID-19 (TCRdb year 2020). Describing the broader study: The collaborator samples originated in the United States, Italy and Spain and spanned the acute and convalescent phases of COVID-19. The repertoires were released in a freely available public database meant as a resource for research on the immune response to SARS-CoV-2. A de-identified subject ID, COVID-19 status, age in years and sex were almost always included in the sample metadata. Samples came from the ongoing ImmuneRACE study (first 160 participants) plus 1,254 subjects from 6 global collaborators. The material from the prospective study consisted of cDNA or gDNA derived from T cells, B-cell-depleted T cells, or PBMCs. Deeply sampled blood TCRbeta repertoires from subjects exposed to, actively infected with, or recovered from COVID-19 were included in the dataset. HLA class I and class II types, where available, came from metadata supplied by the sample provider rather than from assay-based typing.

The immunoSEQ Assay, a bias-controlled multiplex PCR, was used to amplify TCRbeta CDR3 regions from genomic DNA. On the authors' methods: Nucleated cell counts per sample were estimated from amplification of reference gene primers within the assay. Sequence reads were collapsed and filtered to measure the absolute abundance of every unique TCRbeta CDR3 rearrangement. For each sample, productive Simpson clonality was calculated as the square root of Simpson's diversity index over productive rearrangements. TCRdb's version of the immuneACCESS table is confined to in-frame rearrangements and falls short of the full clone set. An unresolved V gene accounts for under half of the shortfall where checked; the remainder is of unknown origin. V, J and clone size derive from that table, while D and trimming were established from the DNA sequence. The sample yields around 190,000 clones; approximately 88% were counted once. The ten largest account for about 8.4% of the sample.

The paper as a whole reports these results and caveats: The amount of clinical and demographic metadata varied by source and participant and was provided uncurated.

Remarks on this clone: This receptor's antigen is unknown. No much larger clone is present one base from it, and per-base qualities are unavailable.

Cut back by 1 base and 0 bases, the V and J ends lie 9 bases apart. The CDR3 contains 15 residues, cysteine and phenylalanine counted. Only CDR3 DNA remains: 45 bases, in frame from the first base. CDR1 and CDR2, per the germline V gene, are LGHNA and YNFKEQ. Enrolling through a virtual design, the prospective study's participants ranged in age from roughly 18 to 90 years and lived across 24 United States geographic areas. To assign participants to cohorts, the prospective study relied on clinical history that participants themselves reported in a screening survey and a study questionnaire. For ImmuneRACE Cohort 3, a participant was defined as recovered based on two consecutive negative NP/OP PCR tests, clearance by a healthcare professional, or resolution of symptoms. In the prospective study, mobile phlebotomists collected whole blood, serum and a nasopharyngeal or oropharyngeal swab from each participant. Participants in the prospective study had the option to provide additional blood draws and questionnaires over a roughly 2-month period. Before DNA extraction, prospective study blood samples were shipped either frozen or at room temperature.

The TCR was taken from a woman under 30 who had recovered from COVID-19. Sample: PBMCs or T cells enriched from blood (not recorded which). This sequence uses TRBV4-2 and TRBJ1-1, with the D gene not clear enough to name. The CDR3 has the sequence CASSQAVGVNTEAFF. The nucleotide sequence is TGTGCCAGCAGCCAAGCCGTCGGGGTGAACACTGAAGCTTTCTTT.